This is a list of T cell receptor beta chains from one sample in a study of blood T cell repertoires in COVID-19. Here immunoSEQ multiplex PCR was the method, and the copy in TCRdb shows in-frame clones only, minus some. Among some 110,000 clones listed, 70% to 85% were seen once. The specimen sequenced was peripheral blood. The receptors stem from a man between 45 and 60 years old with acute or convalescent COVID-19. Each CDR3 is given with its conserved first and last residue. A D gene is named only where the DNA matches it firmly. Some rows mark clone size as missing; the rest say once, few, many or name a class of expanded clone.

V	size	D	J	CDR3	DNA
TRBV5-4	-	-	TRBJ2-2	CASSLDHLGDTGELFF	TGTGCCAGCAGCTTGGACCACCTAGGGGACACCGGGGAGCTGTTTTTT
TRBV28	-	TRBD2	TRBJ2-3	CASSFLLAGSDTQYF	TGTGCCAGCAGTTTCCTACTAGCGGGCTCAGATACGCAGTATTTT
TRBV7-9	-	TRBD1	TRBJ2-2	CASRLGQGYTGELFF	TGTGCCAGCAGACTAGGACAGGGATACACCGGGGAGCTGTTTTTT
TRBV27	-	-	TRBJ2-1	CASSLAGLEQFF	TGTGCCAGCAGTTTAGCCGGTTTGGAGCAGTTCTTC
TRBV2	once	-	TRBJ2-2	CATSVSGTINTGELFF	TGTGCCACCTCGGTCAGTGGAACTATTAACACCGGGGAGCTGTTTTTT
TRBV5-1	-	-	TRBJ1-2	CASSPSGSSAGYTF	TGCGCCAGCAGCCCGTCGGGGAGCAGTGCTGGCTACACCTTC
TRBV24-1	-	TRBD2	TRBJ2-1	CATSDGSGGVHNEQFF	TGTGCCACCAGTGATGGTAGCGGGGGGGTCCACAATGAGCAGTTCTTC
TRBV27	-	TRBD2	TRBJ2-2	CASSFGLAGVTGELFF	TGTGCCAGCAGTTTCGGACTAGCGGGAGTTACCGGGGAGCTGTTTTTT
TRBV19	few	TRBD2	TRBJ2-7	CASSKEGGTSGLTYEQYF	TGTGCCAGTAGTAAAGAGGGGGGAACTAGCGGTCTAACCTACGAGCAGTACTTC
TRBV7-3	-	TRBD1	TRBJ1-2	CASSVDRGYGYTF	TGTGCCAGCAGCGTCGACAGGGGTTATGGCTACACCTTC
TRBV27	-	TRBD2	TRBJ2-7	CASSATGLVVYEQYF	TGTGCCAGCAGTGCGACCGGACTAGTGGTTTACGAGCAGTACTTC
TRBV12-3/TRBV12-4	-	TRBD1	TRBJ2-7	CASSPTGDEQYF	TGTGCCAGCAGTCCGACAGGGGATGAGCAGTACTTC
TRBV10-3	-	-	TRBJ1-2	CAISEDGGDYGYTF	TGTGCCATCAGTGAGGATGGGGGCGACTATGGCTACACCTTC
TRBV5-5	-	TRBD2	TRBJ2-5	CASSLTPTSGVETQYF	TGTGCCAGCAGCTTGACTCCGACTAGCGGGGTAGAGACCCAGTACTTC
TRBV14	few	-	TRBJ2-7	CASSQEIRGEQYF	TGTGCCAGCAGCCAAGAGATTAGGGGCGAGCAGTACTTC
TRBV12-3/TRBV12-4	once	-	TRBJ2-7	CASSLAGGYEQYF	TGTGCCAGCAGTTTAGCAGGGGGATACGAGCAGTACTTC
TRBV29-1	-	TRBD1	TRBJ1-1	CSVGQGLDEAFF	TGCAGCGTTGGACAGGGCCTAGATGAAGCTTTCTTT
TRBV27	-	-	TRBJ1-1	CASSLSARGNTEAFF	TGTGCCAGCAGTTTATCGGCCAGGGGGAACACTGAAGCTTTCTTT
TRBV7-9	-	-	TRBJ1-3	CASSLGGSSGNTIYF	TGTGCCAGCAGCTTAGGAGGGAGCTCTGGAAACACCATATATTTT
TRBV7-8	-	TRBD2	TRBJ2-1	CASSLVSGTSGSRNEQFF	TGTGCCAGCAGCTTAGTATCGGGGACTAGCGGGAGTAGAAATGAGCAGTTCTTC
TRBV7-3	-	TRBD1	TRBJ2-3	CASTTGGANTDTQYF	TGTGCCAGCACAACAGGGGGCGCAAACACAGATACGCAGTATTTT
TRBV30	once	-	TRBJ2-2	CAWSNGDTNTGELFF	TGTGCCTGGAGTAATGGGGACACGAACACCGGGGAGCTGTTTTTT
TRBV13	-	-	TRBJ2-1	CASSSGLRSYNEQFF	TGTGCCAGCAGTTCAGGACTTCGCTCCTACAATGAGCAGTTCTTC
TRBV28	-	TRBD2	TRBJ2-5	CASSFGTSWETQYF	TGTGCCAGCAGTTTCGGGACTAGTTGGGAGACCCAGTACTTC
TRBV5-4	few	-	TRBJ1-6	CASSLPGQPSNSPLHF	TGTGCCAGCAGCTTGCCAGGACAGCCGAGTAATTCACCCCTCCACTTT
TRBV4-2	-	-	TRBJ1-1	CASSLTEGNTEAFF	TGTGCCAGCAGCCTTACCGAGGGAAACACTGAAGCTTTCTTT
TRBV23-1	-	TRBD1	TRBJ1-5	CASSQADRAGQPQHF	TGCGCCAGCAGTCAAGCGGACAGGGCGGGTCAGCCCCAGCATTTT
TRBV24-1	-	TRBD1	TRBJ1-5	CATSEPGTGPNQPQHF	TGTGCCACCAGTGAACCCGGGACAGGGCCCAATCAGCCCCAGCATTTT
TRBV7-8	-	-	TRBJ2-3	CASSPGGGPIDTQYF	TGTGCCAGCAGCCCCGGAGGTGGGCCGATAGATACGCAGTATTTT
TRBV7-8	-	TRBD1	TRBJ1-4	CASSQIFGQGSFEKLFF	TGTGCCAGCAGCCAAATATTCGGACAGGGGTCGTTTGAAAAACTGTTTTTT
TRBV5-1	-	-	TRBJ2-5	CASSLGEKQTQYF	TGCGCCAGCAGCTTGGGGGAGAAACAGACCCAGTACTTC
TRBV5-1	-	-	TRBJ2-5	CASSLGRGEAQETQYF	TGCGCCAGCAGCTTGGGGCGAGGAGAGGCCCAAGAGACCCAGTACTTC
TRBV6-5	-	-	TRBJ1-2	CASSPGQLYGYTF	TGTGCCAGCAGTCCCGGACAGCTCTATGGCTACACCTTC
TRBV10-3	-	-	TRBJ2-3	CAISEGSWTDTQYF	TGTGCCATCAGTGAGGGGAGCTGGACAGATACGCAGTATTTT
TRBV27	-	-	TRBJ1-6	CASSLEGINSPLHF	TGTGCCAGCAGTTTAGAGGGAATAAATTCACCCCTCCACTTT
TRBV9	-	-	TRBJ2-2	CASSSFSASAGELFF	TGTGCCAGCAGCTCCTTCTCTGCGTCGGCCGGGGAGCTGTTTTTT
TRBV5-1	-	TRBD1	TRBJ1-5	CASSQNGQGNQPQHF	TGCGCCAGCAGCCAGAACGGACAGGGTAATCAGCCCCAGCATTTT
TRBV3-1/TRBV3-2	-	TRBD1	TRBJ1-2	CASSPPGDRDRGYGYTF	TGTGCCAGCAGCCCTCCTGGGGACCGGGACAGGGGCTATGGCTACACCTTC
TRBV12-1	-	-	TRBJ1-1	CASSLPGNTEAFF	TGTGCCAGCAGCTTACCAGGAAACACTGAAGCTTTCTTT
TRBV6-5	-	TRBD1	TRBJ1-3	CASFQGAGNTIYF	TGTGCCTCGTTCCAGGGGGCTGGAAACACCATATATTTT
TRBV7-8	-	TRBD1	TRBJ2-5	CASSLAGGSEETQYF	TGTGCCAGCAGCTTAGCAGGGGGCAGCGAAGAGACCCAGTACTTC
TRBV7-8	-	TRBD2	TRBJ2-2	CASSLATSGGAAGELFF	TGTGCCAGCAGCTTAGCTACTAGCGGGGGGGCGGCCGGGGAGCTGTTTTTT
TRBV10-1	-	-	TRBJ2-5	CAVNPEGLGETQYF	TGCGCCGTAAATCCCGAGGGTCTCGGAGAGACCCAGTACTTC
TRBV7-3	-	-	TRBJ2-2	CASSRQLGAGELFF	TGTGCCAGCAGCAGACAACTGGGCGCCGGGGAGCTGTTTTTT
TRBV28	once	TRBD2	TRBJ2-1	CASSSTIPSGEQFF	TGTGCCAGCAGCTCCACCATACCTAGCGGCGAGCAGTTCTTC
TRBV5-1	few	-	TRBJ1-1	CASSPQTGNTEAFF	TGCGCCAGCAGCCCTCAGACAGGGAACACTGAAGCTTTCTTT
TRBV2	-	-	TRBJ2-5	CATRGGPGGETQYF	TGTGCCACCCGGGGGGGGCCAGGGGGAGAGACCCAGTACTTC
TRBV11-2	-	TRBD1	TRBJ2-7	CASSLGGQGYEQYF	TGTGCCAGCAGCTTAGGGGGACAGGGCTACGAGCAGTACTTC
TRBV18	-	TRBD1	TRBJ2-7	CASSTLPGQGDEQYF	TGTGCCAGCTCAACATTACCGGGACAGGGAGACGAGCAGTACTTC
TRBV6-6	-	-	TRBJ2-7	CASSYSVGEQYF	TGTGCCAGCAGTTACTCGGTCGGCGAGCAGTACTTC
TRBV3-1/TRBV3-2	-	TRBD2	TRBJ2-3	CASSPSSGSNTQYF	TGTGCCAGCAGCCCGTCTAGCGGTTCGAATACGCAGTATTTT
TRBV10-2	-	-	TRBJ2-5	CASSGLAIVQETQYF	TGCGCCAGCAGTGGCCTAGCAATAGTCCAAGAGACCCAGTACTTC
TRBV28	-	-	TRBJ1-5	CASSLPGLGQPQHF	TGTGCCAGCAGTTTACCAGGGTTGGGCCAGCCCCAGCATTTT
TRBV24-1	-	-	TRBJ1-2	CATSDPEGYTF	TGTGCCACCAGTGATCCTGAGGGCTACACCTTC
TRBV25-1	-	TRBD1	TRBJ1-2	CASSEPGGNYGYTF	TGTGCCAGCAGTGAACCAGGGGGCAACTATGGCTACACCTTC